This entry describes one TCR beta chain. Its recognized antigen is unknown. Base qualities are not at hand, and no much larger clone is one base apart. At diagnosis, peripheral blood, uninvolved tumor-adjacent lung and tumor were collected and were preserved as a mix of fresh-frozen and FFPE material. Blood samples were analyzed as peripheral blood mononuclear cells for TCR repertoire profiling. This record comes from a study of T cells in localized non-small cell lung cancer (dated by TCRdb to about 2020). For context, the study as a whole: Comparing tumors with uninvolved tumor-adjacent lungs, the study looked at the T cell repertoires of 236 patients with early-stage NSCLC. The mean age of the NSCLC patients was less than 70 years, with 120 to 150 men and around 100 women. The cohort was made up of around 250 treatment-naive NSCLC patients whose localized lung tumors had been resected.

The research as a whole found: Higher blood T cell density associated with longer overall survival, while higher adjacent-lung clonality associated with shorter survival. Uninvolved tumor-adjacent lung showed the highest T cell clonality, higher than tumor, which suggests more focused antigenic responses in the adjacent lung. Because the study design was exploratory, TCR variables were selected using unadjusted p-values without false-discovery rate correction. Because multi-region sequencing of the tumors was not done, intratumor heterogeneity could not be ruled out. A median of 57 of the top 100 tumor clones turned up in the paired uninvolved adjacent lung, and 28 of those clones also ranked among the top 100 of that same adjacent lung.

TCR beta CDR3 regions were sequenced from DNA using the immunoSEQ Assay. From the authors' description of their analysis: T cell density was computed as TCR beta template counts normalized to usable DNA estimated by amplifying housekeeping genes. The preseqR package was used to estimate richness by extrapolating to 400,000 templates for PBMC samples and to 120,000 templates for tissue samples. Clonality was defined as one minus Pielou's evenness. Tissue-enriched TCRs were identified by differential abundance testing using productive amino-acid clonotypes, minimum total count 5 and alpha 0.1. Repertoire overlap between compartments was quantified with the Jaccard Index and Morisita Overlap Index. GLIPH grouped TCR beta CDR3s together with public tetramer-defined viral CDR3s, and a viral motif had to include at least three viral sequences and show V-gene enrichment. What TCRdb holds here is the immuneACCESS table cut down to in-frame rearrangements. Part of the clones is not present; checked against another copy, under half of the missing clones reflect an unresolved V gene, and the others are unexplained. V and J calls and clone size are as listed in that table; D and trimming were resolved from the DNA. A total of about 30,000 clones appear in this sample, about 87% of them only once. In total, the top ten clones hold approximately 7.5% of the sample.

The germline V gene (reference sequence) gives CDR1 as SGHKS and CDR2 as YYEKEE. The CDR3 sequence holds 15 residues, the cysteine and phenylalanine included. Just CDR3 DNA is preserved here, 45 bases in frame from base 1. Trimming removed 4 bases from V and 5 bases from J, leaving 15 bases between the germline ends. The TCR comes from a male donor older than 55 with stage I lung adenocarcinoma. The chain is made from TRBV5-5 and TRBJ2-2; TRBD1 might be the D gene, on 6 matching bases. Specimen: peripheral blood, collected before any cancer treatment. CDR3 loop: CASSRDDRRTGELFF. The bases read TGTGCCAGCAGCCGGGACGACAGGAGAACCGGGGAGCTGTTTTTT.